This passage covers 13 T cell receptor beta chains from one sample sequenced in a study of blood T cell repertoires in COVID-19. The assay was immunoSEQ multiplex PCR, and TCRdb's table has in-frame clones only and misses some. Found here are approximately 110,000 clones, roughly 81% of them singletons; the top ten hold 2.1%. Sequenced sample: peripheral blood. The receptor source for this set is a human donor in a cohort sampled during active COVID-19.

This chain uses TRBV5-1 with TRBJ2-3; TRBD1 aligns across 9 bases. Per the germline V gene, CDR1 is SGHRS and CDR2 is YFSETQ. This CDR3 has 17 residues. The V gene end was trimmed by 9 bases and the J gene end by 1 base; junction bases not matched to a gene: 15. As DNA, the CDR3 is TGCGCCACCTCGGGACAGGGCCTAATAACGGGCACAGATACGCAGTATTTT. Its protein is CATSGQGLITGTDTQYF.

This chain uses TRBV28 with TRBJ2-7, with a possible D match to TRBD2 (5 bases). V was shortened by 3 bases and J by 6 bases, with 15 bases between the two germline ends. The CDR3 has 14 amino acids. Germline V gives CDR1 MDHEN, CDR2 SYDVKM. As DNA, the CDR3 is TGTGCCAGCAGTTTGATTCGGGAAAGTGGCGAGCAGTACTTC. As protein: CASSLIRESGEQYF.

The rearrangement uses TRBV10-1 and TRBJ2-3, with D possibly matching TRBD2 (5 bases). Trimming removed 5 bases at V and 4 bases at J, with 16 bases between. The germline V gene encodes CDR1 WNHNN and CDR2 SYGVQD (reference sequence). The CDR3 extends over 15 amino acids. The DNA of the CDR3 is TGCGCCAGCAGTCCCGGACTTACTTGGGCAGATACGCAGTATTTT. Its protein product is CASSPGLTWADTQYF.

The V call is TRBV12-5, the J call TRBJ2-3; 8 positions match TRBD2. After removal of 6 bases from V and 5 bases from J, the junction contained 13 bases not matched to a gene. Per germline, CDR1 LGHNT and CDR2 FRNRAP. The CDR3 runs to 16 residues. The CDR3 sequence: CASGRRSGDLGDTQYF. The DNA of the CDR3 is TGTGCTAGTGGCCGCCGTAGCGGGGACCTGGGAGATACGCAGTATTTT. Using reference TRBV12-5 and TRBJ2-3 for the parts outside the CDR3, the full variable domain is DARVTQTPRHKVTEMGQEVTMRCQPILGHNTVFWYRQTMMQGLELLAYFRNRAPLDDSGMPKDRFSAEMPDATLATLKIQPSEPRDSAVYFCASGRRSGDLGDTQYFGPGTRLTVL.

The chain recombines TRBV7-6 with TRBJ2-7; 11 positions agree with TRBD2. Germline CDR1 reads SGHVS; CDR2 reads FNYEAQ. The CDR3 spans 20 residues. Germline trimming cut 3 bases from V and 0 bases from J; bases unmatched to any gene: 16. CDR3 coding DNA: TGTGCCAGCAGCTTGACTAGCGGGACCCTAAAAGGTGTGGCCTCCTACGAGCAGTACTTC. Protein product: CASSLTSGTLKGVASYEQYF.

The DNA of the CDR3 is TGTGCCAGCAGCCCAAGCGGGGGGCCGAGGGAGAAGTACTTC. Translation gives CASSPSGGPREKYF. V is TRBV6-5 and J is TRBJ2-7; 9 bases line up with TRBD2. The V segment lost 6 bases and the J segment 11 bases; nucleotides outside the gene matches: 14. The length of the CDR3 is 14 residues. In germline, CDR1 is MNHEY, CDR2 SVGAGI.

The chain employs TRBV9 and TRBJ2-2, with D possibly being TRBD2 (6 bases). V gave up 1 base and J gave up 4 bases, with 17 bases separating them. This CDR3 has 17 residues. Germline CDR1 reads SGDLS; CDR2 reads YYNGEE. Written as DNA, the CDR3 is TGTGCCAGCAGCGTAATGGGAGGCGGGACCCTCACCGGGGAGCTGTTTTTT. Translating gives CASSVMGGGTLTGELFF.

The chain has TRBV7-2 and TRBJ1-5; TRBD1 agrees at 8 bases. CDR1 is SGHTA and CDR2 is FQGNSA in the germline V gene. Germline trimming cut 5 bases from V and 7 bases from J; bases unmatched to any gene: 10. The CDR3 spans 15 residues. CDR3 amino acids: CASSPQTGVGQPQHF. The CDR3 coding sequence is TGTGCCAGCAGCCCGCAGACAGGGGTGGGGCAGCCCCAGCATTTT.

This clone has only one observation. The CDR3 coding sequence is TGCAGTGCTACTGATTCGACTGAAGCTTTCTTT. Amino acid sequence: CSATDSTEAFF. The gene calls are TRBV20-1 and TRBJ1-1, with no clear D. V was pared by 4 bases and J by 5 bases, with 8 bases between. Germline V gives CDR1 DFQATT, CDR2 SNEGSKA (reference sequence). The CDR3 loop spans 11 amino acids.

The CDR3 nucleotides read TGTGCCAGCAGTCCGCCTCACGCGGCGGACAATGAGCAGTTCTTC. The encoded protein is CASSPPHAADNEQFF. The chain has TRBV27 and TRBJ2-1, with D unresolved. The length of the CDR3 is 15 residues. The germline CDR1 and CDR2 sequences are MNHEY and SMNVEV (reference sequence). Trimming stripped 5 bases from V and 5 bases from J, with 16 bases between.

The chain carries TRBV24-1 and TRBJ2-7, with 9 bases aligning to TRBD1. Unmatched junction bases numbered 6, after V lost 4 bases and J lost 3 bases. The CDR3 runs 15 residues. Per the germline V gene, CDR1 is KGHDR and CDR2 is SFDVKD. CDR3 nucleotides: TGTGCCACCAGTGACCCACAGGGGGCAAGCTACGAGCAGTACTTC. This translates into CATSDPQGASYEQYF.

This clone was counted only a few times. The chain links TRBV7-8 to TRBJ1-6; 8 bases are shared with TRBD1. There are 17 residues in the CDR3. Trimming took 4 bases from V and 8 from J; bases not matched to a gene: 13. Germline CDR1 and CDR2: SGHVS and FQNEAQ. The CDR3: CASSSPGQERIHSPLHF. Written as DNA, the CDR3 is TGTGCCAGCAGCTCACCGGGACAGGAAAGAATACATTCACCCCTCCACTTT.

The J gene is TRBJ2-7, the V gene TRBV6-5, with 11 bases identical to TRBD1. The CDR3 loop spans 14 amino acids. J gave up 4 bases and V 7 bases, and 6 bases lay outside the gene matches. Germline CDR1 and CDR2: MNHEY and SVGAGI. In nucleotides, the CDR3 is TGTGCCAGCATTGGACAGGGGGCTCTTTACGAGCAGTACTTC. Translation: CASIGQGALYEQYF.